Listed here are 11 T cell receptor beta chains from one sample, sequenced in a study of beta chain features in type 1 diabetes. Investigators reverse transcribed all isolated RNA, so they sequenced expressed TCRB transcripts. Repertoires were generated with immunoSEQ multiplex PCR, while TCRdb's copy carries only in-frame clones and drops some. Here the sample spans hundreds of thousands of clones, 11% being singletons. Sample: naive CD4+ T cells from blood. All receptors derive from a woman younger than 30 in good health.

CDR3 coding DNA: TGTGCAAGCGGGAACCGGGGGAACACTGAAGCTTTCTTT. Translation: CASGNRGNTEAFF. The chain recombines TRBV9 with TRBJ1-1; D ambiguous. Germline V gene lookup returns CDR1 SGDLS and CDR2 YYNGEE. The CDR3 length is 13 residues.

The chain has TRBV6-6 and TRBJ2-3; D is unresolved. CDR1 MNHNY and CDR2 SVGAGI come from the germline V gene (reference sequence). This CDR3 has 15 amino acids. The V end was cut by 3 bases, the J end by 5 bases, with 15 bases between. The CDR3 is CASSYGTARVDTQYF. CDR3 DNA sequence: TGTGCCAGCAGTTATGGTACAGCTCGCGTAGATACGCAGTATTTT.

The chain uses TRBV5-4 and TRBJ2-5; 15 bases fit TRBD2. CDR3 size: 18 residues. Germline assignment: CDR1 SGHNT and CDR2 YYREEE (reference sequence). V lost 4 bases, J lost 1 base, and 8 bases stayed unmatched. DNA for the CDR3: TGTGCCAGCAGCCCCCGGACTAGCGGGGGGGCCTTCCAAGAGACCCAGTACTTC. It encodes CASSPRTSGGAFQETQYF.

The CDR3 is CASSLRATDQETQYF. CDR3 sequence (DNA): TGTGCCAGCAGCTTAAGAGCAACCGACCAAGAGACCCAGTACTTC. The genes are TRBV7-9 and TRBJ2-5; D unclear. Germline V gene lookup returns CDR1 SEHNR and CDR2 FQNEAQ (reference sequence). The V and J ends lost 2 bases and 0 bases respectively, with 10 bases between them. The CDR3 has 15 amino acids.

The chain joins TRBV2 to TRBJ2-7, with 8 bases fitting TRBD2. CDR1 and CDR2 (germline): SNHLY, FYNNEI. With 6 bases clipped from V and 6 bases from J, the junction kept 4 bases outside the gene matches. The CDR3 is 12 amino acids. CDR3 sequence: CASRVLAGEQYF. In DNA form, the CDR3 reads TGTGCCAGCAGGGTTCTAGCGGGCGAGCAGTACTTC.

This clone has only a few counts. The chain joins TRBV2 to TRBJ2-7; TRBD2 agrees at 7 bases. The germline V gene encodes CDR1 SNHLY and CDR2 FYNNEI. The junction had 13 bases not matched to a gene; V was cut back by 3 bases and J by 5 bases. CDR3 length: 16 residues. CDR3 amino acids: CASSEPGLVSNDEQYF. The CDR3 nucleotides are TGTGCCAGCAGTGAGCCTGGACTAGTTTCGAATGACGAGCAGTACTTC.

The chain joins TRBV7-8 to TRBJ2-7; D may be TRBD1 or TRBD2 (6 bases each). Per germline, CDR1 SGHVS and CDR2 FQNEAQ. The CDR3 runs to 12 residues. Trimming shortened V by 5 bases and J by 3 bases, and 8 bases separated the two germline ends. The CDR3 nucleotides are TGTGCCAGCAGCGAGGGGGGCTACGAGCAGTACTTC. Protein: CASSEGGYEQYF.

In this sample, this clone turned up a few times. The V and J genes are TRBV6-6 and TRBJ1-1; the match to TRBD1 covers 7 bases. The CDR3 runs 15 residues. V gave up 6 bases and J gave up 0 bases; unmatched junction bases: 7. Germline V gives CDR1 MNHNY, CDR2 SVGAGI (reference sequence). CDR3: CASRPSGTVNTEAFF. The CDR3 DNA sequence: TGTGCCAGCAGGCCTTCCGGGACAGTGAACACTGAAGCTTTCTTT.

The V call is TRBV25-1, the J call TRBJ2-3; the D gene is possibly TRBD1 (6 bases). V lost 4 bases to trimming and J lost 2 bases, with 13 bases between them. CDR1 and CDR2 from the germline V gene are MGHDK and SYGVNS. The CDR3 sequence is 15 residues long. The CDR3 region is CASSAQGSHTDTQYF. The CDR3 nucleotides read TGTGCCAGCAGTGCACAGGGTAGTCACACAGATACGCAGTATTTT.

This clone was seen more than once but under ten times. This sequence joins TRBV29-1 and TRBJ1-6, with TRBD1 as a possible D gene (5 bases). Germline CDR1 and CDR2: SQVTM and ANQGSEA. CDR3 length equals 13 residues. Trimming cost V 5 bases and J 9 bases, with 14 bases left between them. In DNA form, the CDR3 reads TGCAGCGTTAACGCGGGGAGGGGTTCACCCCTCCACTTT. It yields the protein CSVNAGRGSPLHF.

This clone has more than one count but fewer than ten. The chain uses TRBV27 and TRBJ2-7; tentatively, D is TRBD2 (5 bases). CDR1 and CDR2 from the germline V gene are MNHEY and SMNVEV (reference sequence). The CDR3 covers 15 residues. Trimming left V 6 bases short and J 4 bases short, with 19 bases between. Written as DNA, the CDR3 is TGTGCCAGCAGCGTCTCTAGCTGGGCCCGATACGAGCAGTACTTC. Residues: CASSVSSWARYEQYF.